Below, 22 T cell receptor beta chains from the same sample are listed, as sequenced in a study of T cells after yellow fever vaccination. TCRdb reanalysed the 5' RACE reads using MiXCR and keeps one entry per CDR3 protein. This table has about 320,000 distinct CDR3 sequences, roughly 4.3% appearing once. The sample consisted of PBMCs, taken 15 days after the yellow fever booster vaccination. The receptors originated from a man between 18 and 29 years old who received the YFV17D yellow fever vaccine.

The chain recombines TRBV12-3 or TRBV12-4 with TRBJ1-5; 11 bases map to TRBD1. V dropped 1 base and J dropped 0; count of bases not matched to a gene: 5. CDR3 length: 18 residues. CDR3 amino acids: CASSLEGTGGVSNQPQHF. For the CDR3, the DNA is TGTGCCAGCAGTTTAGAAGGGACAGGGGGAGTTAGCAATCAGCCCCAGCATTTT.

This clonotype was counted a few times. The chain employs TRBV7-2 and TRBJ2-6; D ambiguous. CDR1 and CDR2 from the germline V gene are SGHTA and FQGNSA. Trimming removed 5 bases at V and 1 base at J, with 12 bases between. The CDR3 length is 16 residues. The CDR3 DNA sequence: TGTGCCAGCAGCCGTTCGAGATTTTCTGGGGCCAACGTCCTGACTTTC. Residues: CASSRSRFSGANVLTF.

This clonotype appeared a few times. The CDR3 DNA follows: TGCAGCGCCGCGGTGGGGGAAAACATTCAGTACTTC. Translated, it gives CSAAVGENIQYF. The rearrangement joins TRBV20-1 to TRBJ2-4; TRBD1 or TRBD2 may be the D gene (5 bases each). The germline V gene has CDR1 DFQATT and CDR2 SNEGSKA (reference sequence). The CDR3 consists of 12 residues.

Ten or more counts support this clonotype. The rearrangement links TRBV9 to TRBJ2-1, with unresolved D. CDR1 and CDR2 (germline): SGDLS, YYNGEE. The CDR3 is 12 amino acids. V lost 6 bases and J 7 bases, leaving 11 bases between the germline ends. The CDR3 DNA reads as TGTGCCAGCAACCTAGGTTCGAATGAGCAGTTCTTC. Amino acids: CASNLGSNEQFF. Looking up the rest from reference TRBV9 and TRBJ2-1 gives the full variable domain: DSGVTQTPKHLITATGQRVTLRCSPRSGDLSVYWYQQSLDQGLQFLIQYYNGEERAKGNILERFSAQQFPDLHSELNLSSLELGDSALYFCASNLGSNEQFFGPGTRLTVL.

The chain carries TRBV5-1 and TRBJ1-6; 10 bases line up with TRBD1. The CDR3 spans 14 residues. V lost 4 bases, J lost 11 bases, and 6 bases stayed unmatched. Germline CDR1 and CDR2: SGHRS and YFSETQ. CDR3 sequence (DNA): TGCGCCAGCAGCGATCGACAGGGGGCTACACCCCTCCACTTT. It specifies CASSDRQGATPLHF.

This clonotype appeared a few times. The chain uses TRBV6-5 and TRBJ1-1, with D unresolved. Looked up from germline, CDR1 is MNHEY and CDR2 is SVGAGI. Deletions cut 2 bases from V and 4 bases from J, with 8 bases between. The CDR3 contains 13 residues. CDR3 coding DNA: TGTGCCAGCAGTTACGTGGGTACCACTGAAGCTTTCTTT. Amino acid sequence: CASSYVGTTEAFF.

V is TRBV2 and J is TRBJ2-3, with D perhaps assigned TRBD1 or TRBD2 (6 bases each). CDR1 and CDR2 (germline): SNHLY, FYNNEI. Trimming removed 4 bases at V and 0 bases at J, with 11 bases between. The CDR3 is 15 residues long. CDR3 protein: CASSVTGASTDTQYF. The CDR3 DNA is TGTGCCAGCAGTGTGACGGGGGCTAGCACAGATACGCAGTATTTT.

This sequence joins TRBV7-8 and TRBJ1-5; D is unresolved. Germline V CDR1 and CDR2: SGHVS, FQNEAQ. The CDR3 has 15 residues. Trimming left V 4 bases short and J 0 bases short, with 10 bases between. CDR3 sequence: CASSYRPVSNQPQHF. CDR3 nucleotides: TGTGCCAGCAGCTACCGACCTGTTAGCAATCAGCCCCAGCATTTT.

This sequence joins TRBV12-3 or TRBV12-4 and TRBJ1-5; D may be TRBD1 (5 bases). V was cut by 6 bases and J by 3 bases, with 15 bases left in between. This CDR3 has 15 amino acids. CDR3 coding DNA: TGTGCCAGCAGCAACGCTTGGGGCTTCAATCAGCCCCAGCATTTT. Amino acids: CASSNAWGFNQPQHF.

This clonotype showed up many times. The CDR3 loop reads CASSLISGGFNTEAFF. CDR3 DNA: TGTGCCAGCAGTTTAATCTCAGGGGGCTTTAACACTGAAGCTTTCTTT. The J gene is TRBJ1-1, the V gene TRBV27; 8 nucleotides match TRBD1. Germline loops: CDR1 MNHEY, CDR2 SMNVEV (reference sequence). The CDR3 loop spans 16 amino acids. V shed 2 bases, J shed 2 bases, and the junction held 7 bases outside the gene matches.

The table lists this clonotype with many counts. J is TRBJ1-1 and V is TRBV4-3; D is undetermined. V dropped 0 bases and J dropped 5 bases, with 7 bases sitting between them. This CDR3 has 13 residues. Looked up from germline, CDR1 is LGHNA and CDR2 is YSLEER. CDR3 bases: TGCGCCAGCAGCCAAGAATATCTGACTGAAGCTTTCTTT. Protein product: CASSQEYLTEAFF.

This clonotype appeared a few times. This chain joins TRBV6-5 and TRBJ2-2; D not certain. Per germline, CDR1 MNHEY and CDR2 SVGAGI. Trimming took off 0 bases at V and 7 bases at J, with 6 bases between the two ends. The CDR3 is made up of 13 amino acids. As DNA, the CDR3 is TGTGCCAGCAGTTACTCGAATGGCGGGGAGCTGTTTTTT. Amino acids: CASSYSNGGELFF.

This clonotype has just a few counts. The V call is TRBV12-3 or TRBV12-4, the J call TRBJ2-7; 9 bases are shared with TRBD1. V shed 6 bases and J 3 bases; nucleotides not matched to a gene: 6. The CDR3 is 14 amino acids. CDR3 protein: CASRETGGGYEQYF. The CDR3 DNA sequence: TGTGCCAGCAGGGAGACAGGGGGAGGCTACGAGCAGTACTTC.

Comments on this clonotype: A much larger clone differs from this one at a single base, so this may be a read error. The rearrangement links TRBV27 to TRBJ2-3, with a tentative D call TRBD2 (6 bases). Germline CDR1 MNHEY, CDR2 SMNVEV (reference sequence). The CDR3 length is 14 residues. V lost 7 bases to trimming and J lost 3 bases, with 14 bases between them. CDR3 sequence reads: CASKSGWATDTQYF. In DNA form, the CDR3 reads TGTGCCAGCAAGAGCGGGTGGGCAACAGATACGCAGTATTTT.

The chain recombines TRBV19 with TRBJ1-5; weak D call: TRBD1 (6 bases). The germline CDR1 and CDR2 sequences are LNHDA and SQIVND (reference sequence). The CDR3 runs to 16 residues. Deletions cut 7 bases from V and 1 base from J, with 17 bases between. The CDR3 sequence is CASNHNIRGSNQPQHF. Here the CDR3 DNA reads TGTGCCAGTAATCACAACATCAGGGGCAGCAATCAGCCCCAGCATTTT.

In this sample, this clonotype turned up a few times. The chain couples TRBV20-1 to TRBJ1-2; D may be TRBD1 (5 bases). Germline V gives CDR1 DFQATT, CDR2 SNEGSKA (reference sequence). The germline V and J ends were trimmed by 6 bases and 6 bases, with 14 bases remaining between them. This CDR3 contains 12 residues. As DNA, the CDR3 is TGCAGTGCAGACAACCTGGGGGATGGCTACACCTTC. It specifies CSADNLGDGYTF.

This clonotype occurred many times. This chain links TRBV15 with TRBJ2-3; 7 bases align to TRBD2. The V gene's germline CDR1 is LNHNV and CDR2 YYDKDF (reference sequence). The CDR3 runs to 17 residues. V was clipped by 8 bases and J by 0 bases; unmatched bases: 14. CDR3 residues: CATGSGEEWSSTDTQYF. In nucleotides, the CDR3 is TGTGCCACCGGGAGCGGGGAAGAATGGAGTAGCACAGATACGCAGTATTTT. Drawing the rest from reference TRBV15 and TRBJ2-3, the complete variable domain is DAMVIQNPRYQVTQFGKPVTLSCSQTLNHNVMYWYQQKSSQAPKLLFHYYDKDFNNEADTPDNFQSRRPNTSFCFLDIRSPGLGDTAMYLCATGSGEEWSSTDTQYFGPGTRLTVL.

This clonotype has more than one count but fewer than ten. The V and J genes are TRBV3-1 and TRBJ2-7; D possibly corresponds to TRBD2 (7 bases). The V and J ends lost 0 bases and 3 bases respectively, with 18 bases between them. There are 17 residues in the CDR3. Per germline, CDR1 LGHDT and CDR2 YNNKEL (reference sequence). The chain's CDR3 is CASSQEGRDTANYEQYF. In DNA form, the CDR3 reads TGTGCCAGCAGCCAAGAAGGGAGGGACACGGCGAACTACGAGCAGTACTTC.

This clonotype has more than one count but fewer than ten. The chain employs TRBV2 and TRBJ1-6; a weak D match, TRBD1 (5 bases). This CDR3 comprises 15 residues. CDR1 is SNHLY and CDR2 is FYNNEI in the germline V gene. Trimming shortened V by 4 bases and J by 7 bases, and 14 bases separated the two germline ends. Here the CDR3 reads CASSGEPGGNSPLHF. The CDR3 nucleotides read TGTGCCAGCAGTGGGGAGCCGGGGGGGAATTCACCCCTCCACTTT.

This clonotype showed up many times. The chain links TRBV6-5 to TRBJ2-5, with D uncertain. The V gene's germline CDR1 is MNHEY and CDR2 SVGAGI. V was clipped by 0 bases and J by 4 bases, with 12 bases between them. This CDR3 has 15 amino acids. CDR3 bases: TGTGCCAGCAGTTACTCAACAGTCCTCTTAGAGACCCAGTACTTC. This codes for CASSYSTVLLETQYF.

In its sample, this clonotype was seen a few times. The chain combines TRBV7-2 with TRBJ2-7; unclear D gene. This CDR3 spans 15 amino acids. V was trimmed by 1 base and J by 1 base, leaving 11 bases between them. Germline CDR1 and CDR2: SGHTA and FQGNSA. The CDR3 DNA reads as TGTGCCAGCAGCTTAGTCGCTCTCCCATCCTACGAGCAGTACTTC. Translation: CASSLVALPSYEQYF.

This clonotype was counted a few times. The V call is TRBV12-3 or TRBV12-4, the J call TRBJ1-1, with D tentatively TRBD1 (5 bases). The ends were cut back, 7 bases at V and 4 bases at J, with 16 bases in the middle. CDR3 size: 14 residues. The CDR3 reads CASNQRGASTEAFF. The CDR3 DNA reads as TGTGCCAGCAACCAAAGAGGGGCAAGCACTGAAGCTTTCTTT.